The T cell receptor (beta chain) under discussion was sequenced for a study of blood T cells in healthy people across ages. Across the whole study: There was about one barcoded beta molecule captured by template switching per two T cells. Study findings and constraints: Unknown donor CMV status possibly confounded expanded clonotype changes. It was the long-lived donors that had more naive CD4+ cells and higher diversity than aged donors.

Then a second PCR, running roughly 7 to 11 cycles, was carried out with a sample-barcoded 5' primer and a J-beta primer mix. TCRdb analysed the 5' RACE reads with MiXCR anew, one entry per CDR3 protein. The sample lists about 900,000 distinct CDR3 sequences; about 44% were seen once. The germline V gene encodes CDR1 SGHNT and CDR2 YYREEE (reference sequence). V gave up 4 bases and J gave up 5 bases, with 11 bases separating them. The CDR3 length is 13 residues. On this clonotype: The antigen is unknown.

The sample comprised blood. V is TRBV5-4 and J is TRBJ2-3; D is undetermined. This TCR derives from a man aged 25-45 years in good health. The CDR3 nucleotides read TGTGCCAGCAGCCACGCCGTCAAAGATACGCAGTATTTT. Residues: CASSHAVKDTQYF.